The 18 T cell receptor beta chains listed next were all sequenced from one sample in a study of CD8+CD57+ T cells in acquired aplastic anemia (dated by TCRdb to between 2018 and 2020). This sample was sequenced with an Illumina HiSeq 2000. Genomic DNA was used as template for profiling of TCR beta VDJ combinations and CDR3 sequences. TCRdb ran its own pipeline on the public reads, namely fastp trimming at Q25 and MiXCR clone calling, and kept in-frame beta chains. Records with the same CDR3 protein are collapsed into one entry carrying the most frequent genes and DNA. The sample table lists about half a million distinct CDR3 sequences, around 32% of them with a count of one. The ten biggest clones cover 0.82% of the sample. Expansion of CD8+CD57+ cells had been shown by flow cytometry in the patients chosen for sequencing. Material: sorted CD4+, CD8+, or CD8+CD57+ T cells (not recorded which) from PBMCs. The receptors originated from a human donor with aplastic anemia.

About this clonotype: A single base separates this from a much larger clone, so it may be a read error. This CDR3 is CARSPPLADTQYF. CDR3 nucleotide sequence: TGTGCCAGAAGCCCCCCCTTGGCAGATACGCAGTATTTT. This rearrangement joins TRBV7-2 to TRBJ2-3, with D unresolved. V was clipped by 9 bases and J by 4 bases, with 14 bases between them. Germline-derived CDR1 and CDR2 are SGHTA and FQGNSA. There are 13 residues in the CDR3.

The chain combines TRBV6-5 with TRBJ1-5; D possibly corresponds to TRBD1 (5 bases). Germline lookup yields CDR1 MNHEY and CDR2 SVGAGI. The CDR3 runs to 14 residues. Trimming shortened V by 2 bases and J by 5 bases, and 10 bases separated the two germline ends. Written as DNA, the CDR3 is TGTGCCAGCAGTTACGCAGGGTTGGATCAGCCCCAGCATTTT. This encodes CASSYAGLDQPQHF.

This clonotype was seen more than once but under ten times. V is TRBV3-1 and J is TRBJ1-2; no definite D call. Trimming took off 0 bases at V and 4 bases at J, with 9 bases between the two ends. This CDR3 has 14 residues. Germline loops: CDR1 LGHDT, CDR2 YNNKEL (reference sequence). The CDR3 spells CASSQETQTYGYTF. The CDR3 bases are TGTGCCAGCAGCCAAGAAACCCAGACCTATGGCTACACCTTC. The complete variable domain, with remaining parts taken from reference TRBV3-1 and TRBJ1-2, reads DTAVSQTPKYLVTQMGNDKSIKCEQNLGHDTMYWYKQDSKKFLKIMFSYNNKELIINETVPNRFSPKSPDKAHLNLHINSLELGDSAVYFCASSQETQTYGYTFGSGTRLTVV.

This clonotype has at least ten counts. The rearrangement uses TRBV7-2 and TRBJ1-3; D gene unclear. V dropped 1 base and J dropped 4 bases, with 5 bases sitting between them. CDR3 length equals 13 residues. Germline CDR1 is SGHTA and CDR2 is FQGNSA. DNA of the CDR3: TGTGCCAGCAGCTTAGGGTACGGAAACACCATATATTTT. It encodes CASSLGYGNTIYF.

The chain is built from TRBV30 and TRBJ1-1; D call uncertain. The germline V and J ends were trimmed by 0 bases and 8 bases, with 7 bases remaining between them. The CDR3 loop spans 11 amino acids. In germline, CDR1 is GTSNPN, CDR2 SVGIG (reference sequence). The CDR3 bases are TGTGCCTGGAGTGTACGTAACGAAGCTTTCTTT. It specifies CAWSVRNEAFF.

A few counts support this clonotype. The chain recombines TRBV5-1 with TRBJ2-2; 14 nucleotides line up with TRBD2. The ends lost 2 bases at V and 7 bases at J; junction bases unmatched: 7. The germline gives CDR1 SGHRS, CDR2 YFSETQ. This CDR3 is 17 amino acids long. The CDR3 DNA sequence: TGCGCCAGCAGCTTCCCGACTAGCGGGGGGGCAAGCGGGGAGCTGTTTTTT. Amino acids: CASSFPTSGGASGELFF.

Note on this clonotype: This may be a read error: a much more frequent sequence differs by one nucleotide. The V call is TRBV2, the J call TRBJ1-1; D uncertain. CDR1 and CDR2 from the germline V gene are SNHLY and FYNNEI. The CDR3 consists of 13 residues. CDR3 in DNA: TGTGCCTGCAGTTTTTCCGGGGAGACTGAAGCTTTCTTT. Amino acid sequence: CACSFSGETEAFF.

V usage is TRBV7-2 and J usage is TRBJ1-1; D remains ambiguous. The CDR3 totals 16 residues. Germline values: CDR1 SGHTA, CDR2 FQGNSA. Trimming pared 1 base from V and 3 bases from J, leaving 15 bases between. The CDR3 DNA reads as TGTGCCAGCAGCTTAGTGACGGGCGCTGGGGACACTGAAGCTTTCTTT. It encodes CASSLVTGAGDTEAFF.

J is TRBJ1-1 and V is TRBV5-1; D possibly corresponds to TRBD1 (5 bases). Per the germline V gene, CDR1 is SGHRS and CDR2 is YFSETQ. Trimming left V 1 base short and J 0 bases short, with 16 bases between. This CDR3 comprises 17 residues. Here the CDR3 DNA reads TGCGCCAGCAGCTTGTCGGGACTATCTTCGGTGAACACTGAAGCTTTCTTT. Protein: CASSLSGLSSVNTEAFF.

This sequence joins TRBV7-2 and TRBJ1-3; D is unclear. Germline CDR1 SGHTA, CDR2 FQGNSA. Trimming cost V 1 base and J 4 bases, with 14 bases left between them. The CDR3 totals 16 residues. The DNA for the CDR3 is TGTGCCAGCAGCTTAGGGCTCGTCGGACTAGGAAACACCATATATTTT. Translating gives CASSLGLVGLGNTIYF.

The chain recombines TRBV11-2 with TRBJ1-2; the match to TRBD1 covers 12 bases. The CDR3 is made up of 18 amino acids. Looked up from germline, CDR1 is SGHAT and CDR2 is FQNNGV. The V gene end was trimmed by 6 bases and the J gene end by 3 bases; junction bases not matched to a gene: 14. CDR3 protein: CASSYAGTGGLRDYGYTF. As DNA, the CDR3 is TGTGCCAGCAGTTACGCCGGGACAGGGGGCCTCCGGGACTATGGCTACACCTTC.

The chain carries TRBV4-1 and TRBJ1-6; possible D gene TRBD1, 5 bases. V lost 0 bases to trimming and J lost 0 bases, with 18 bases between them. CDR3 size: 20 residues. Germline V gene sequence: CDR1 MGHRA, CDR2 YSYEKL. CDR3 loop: CASSQDVYRRQSSYNSPLHF. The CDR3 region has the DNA TGCGCCAGCAGCCAAGATGTGTATAGGAGACAGAGCTCCTATAATTCACCCCTCCACTTT.

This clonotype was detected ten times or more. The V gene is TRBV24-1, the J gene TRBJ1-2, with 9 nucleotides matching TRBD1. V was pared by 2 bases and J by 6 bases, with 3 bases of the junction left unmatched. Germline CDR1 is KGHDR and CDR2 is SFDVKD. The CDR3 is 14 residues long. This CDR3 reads CATSDSGTGNGYTF. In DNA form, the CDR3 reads TGTGCCACCAGTGATTCGGGGACAGGGAATGGCTACACCTTC.

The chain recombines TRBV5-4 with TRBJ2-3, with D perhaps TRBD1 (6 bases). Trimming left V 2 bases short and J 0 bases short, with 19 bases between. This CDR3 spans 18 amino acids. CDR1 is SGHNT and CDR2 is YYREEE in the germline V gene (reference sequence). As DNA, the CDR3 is TGTGCCAGCAGCTTACCCTACAGGGAGAGAGCTAGCACAGATACGCAGTATTTT. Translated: CASSLPYRERASTDTQYF.

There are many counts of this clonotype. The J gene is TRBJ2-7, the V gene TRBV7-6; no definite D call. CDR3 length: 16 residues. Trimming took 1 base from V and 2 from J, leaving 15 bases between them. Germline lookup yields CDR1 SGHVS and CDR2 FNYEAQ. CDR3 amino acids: CASSLGGGWGPYEQYF. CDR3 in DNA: TGTGCCAGCAGCTTAGGGGGTGGTTGGGGTCCCTACGAGCAGTACTTC.

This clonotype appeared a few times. CDR3 nucleotides: TGTGCCAGCAGCCAAGTGGAACGCCCCAATGAGCAGTTCTTC. It encodes CASSQVERPNEQFF. This chain connects TRBV3-1 to TRBJ2-1, with unresolved D. V was pared by 1 base and J by 6 bases, with 10 bases between. CDR1 is LGHDT, CDR2 YNNKEL, per germline (reference sequence). CDR3 length: 14 amino acids.

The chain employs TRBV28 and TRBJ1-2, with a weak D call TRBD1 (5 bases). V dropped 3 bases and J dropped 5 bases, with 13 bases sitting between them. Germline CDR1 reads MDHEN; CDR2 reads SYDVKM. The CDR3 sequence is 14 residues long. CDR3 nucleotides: TGTGCCAGCAGTTTTACAGGCGACCAATATGGCTACACCTTC. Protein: CASSFTGDQYGYTF.

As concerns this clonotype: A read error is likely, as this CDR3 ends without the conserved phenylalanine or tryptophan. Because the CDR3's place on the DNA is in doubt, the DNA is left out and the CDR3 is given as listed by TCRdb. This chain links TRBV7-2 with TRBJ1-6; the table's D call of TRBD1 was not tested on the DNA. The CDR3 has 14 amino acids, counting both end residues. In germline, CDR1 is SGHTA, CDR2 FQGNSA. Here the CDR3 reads CASSLDRAGSPLHL.